This TCR beta chain was identified during a study of beta chain features in type 1 diabetes. Via the markers CD45RO/CCR7/CD25/CD127/CD95/CD27, stem cell-like memory, regulatory, central memory and naive CD4+ cells were sorted. General study results and limits: Reduced insertions and increased deletions marked VDJ junctions in type 1 diabetes patients. Small HLA sub-analyses could not settle whether HLA shapes TCRB rearrangement. TCRB CDR3s were moderately but significantly shorter in Type 1 diabetes patients in all four CD4+ subsets. A possible short-template PCR bias applies equally to patients and controls.

V lost 0 bases and J 0 bases, leaving 6 bases between the germline ends. The CDR3 consists of 15 residues. Germline V lookup: CDR1 SGDLS, CDR2 YYNGEE. Comment on this clone: Its antigen is currently unknown.

Of the isolated RNA, all was reverse transcribed, and so the sequenced material was expressed TCRB transcripts. Some clones are missing from TCRdb's copy, which holds only in-frame ones; the method was immunoSEQ multiplex PCR. The sample includes 100,000 to 150,000 clones, 15% to 20% of them seen just once. The TCR was taken from a man younger than 35 with type 1 diabetes. The genes are TRBV9 and TRBJ2-2; D unclear. The sequenced sample consisted of central memory CD4+ T cells from blood. This chain's CDR3 is CASSVGASNTGELFF. The CDR3 nucleotides read TGTGCCAGCAGCGTAGGGGCGTCGAACACCGGGGAGCTGTTTTTT.